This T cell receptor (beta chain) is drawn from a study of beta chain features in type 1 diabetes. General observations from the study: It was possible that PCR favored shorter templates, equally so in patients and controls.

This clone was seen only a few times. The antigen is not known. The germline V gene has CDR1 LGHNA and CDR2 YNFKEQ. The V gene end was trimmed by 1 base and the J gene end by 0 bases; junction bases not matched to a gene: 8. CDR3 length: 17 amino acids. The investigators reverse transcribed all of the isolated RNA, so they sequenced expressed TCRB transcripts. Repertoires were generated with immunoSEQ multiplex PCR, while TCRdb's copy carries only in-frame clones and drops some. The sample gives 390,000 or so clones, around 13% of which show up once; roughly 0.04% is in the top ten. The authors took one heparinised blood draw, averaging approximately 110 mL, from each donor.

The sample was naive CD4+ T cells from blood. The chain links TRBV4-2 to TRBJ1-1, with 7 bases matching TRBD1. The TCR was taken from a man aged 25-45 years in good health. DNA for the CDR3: TGTGCCAGCAGCCAAGTTGCCCTGACAGGGCTGAACACTGAAGCTTTCTTT. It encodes CASSQVALTGLNTEAFF.